The entry below gives a single TCR beta chain sequence along with its context. The germline CDR1 and CDR2 sequences are SGHRS and YFSETQ. Trimming stripped 0 bases from V and 7 bases from J, with 14 bases between. CDR3 length: 15 residues. The source of the sample is a study of blood T cell repertoires in COVID-19. Turning to the study itself: COVID-19 samples from acute and convalescent phases originated in the United States, Italy and Spain. From T cells, B-cell-depleted T cells, or PBMCs came the material, which was cDNA or gDNA.

Original processing methods: Quantification of nucleated cells was approximated via reference gene primer amplification. The assay was immunoSEQ multiplex PCR, and TCRdb's table has in-frame clones only and misses some. The V and J calls and clone size are taken from that table; D and trimming were inferred from the DNA. Of approximately 240,000 clones detected, roughly nine tenths appear once; the ten largest clones hold roughly 3.7%. Participants' reported clinical history set cohort assignment. The sample comprised PBMCs or T cells enriched from blood (not recorded which). The V call is TRBV5-1, the J call TRBJ2-1, with unresolved D. This clonotype was obtained from a woman between 18 and 29 years old in a cohort exposed to, infected with or recovered from COVID-19 (not recorded which). The chain's CDR3 is CASSLDSIGLNEQFF. Here the CDR3 DNA reads TGCGCCAGCAGCTTGGATAGCATCGGGTTGAATGAGCAGTTCTTC.